The present T cell receptor (beta chain) was sequenced within a study of human T cells and chemical hapten exposure (TCRdb year 2021). Regarding the complete study: For sensitization, 2% DPC in acetone was applied to a roughly 2 cm by roughly 2 cm area of upper inner arm skin. Blood samples were taken from patients before sensitization (week 0) and at 2, 6 and about 24 weeks after DPC sensitization. Weekly therapeutic DPC doses were additionally applied to the scalp of patients throughout the roughly 23-week study period. Blood for TCR sequencing was provided by twenty-nine alopecia patients at one to four time points (pre-sensitization, 2, 6 and 24 weeks). Libraries were pooled for sequencing, and variation in per-sample TCR yields was attributed mainly to small differences in library volumes within the pool. Patch testing on the upper back used Finn chambers containing 0.01% DPC, with scoring done after 6 days according to International Contact Dermatitis Research Group standards. Most of the patients in the cohort were female, and the cohort covered alopecia areata with under or over 50% scalp involvement, alopecia totalis and alopecia universalis. The study tracked peripheral blood TCR repertoire changes in vivo during primary and secondary sensitization to the hapten diphenylcyclopropenone (DPC) in alopecia patients.

Library preparation used RACE. The sample was run on a NextSeq 500. During library preparation, unique molecular identifiers were attached to individual cDNA molecules so that TCRs could be counted quantitatively and reproducibly. Each blood RNA sample was used to sequence both TCR alpha and TCR beta chains. On the authors' methods: The median number of TCRs per sample was 95,638, ranging from roughly 20,000 to 690,600. The Decombinator software suite was used to annotate the V, J and CDR3 of the TCR reads. For PS versus PT1 abundance plots, all samples were subsampled to the same number of TCRs (28,000). TCRs were defined as expanded if absent before sensitization and observed at least eight times at the 2-week time point. Through fastp at Q25 and MiXCR, TCRdb rebuilt clones from the public reads, retaining in-frame beta chains. Records with the same CDR3 protein are collapsed into one entry carrying the most frequent genes and DNA. The V and J calls reflect TCRdb's pipeline rather than the authors' work. Counted in this sample were roughly 70,000 distinct CDR3 sequences; approximately 9.4% of them appeared once. Jointly, the top ten make up 2.5% to 4% of the sample.

Overall results and qualifications from the work: DPC sensitization did not change how many TCRs were above 1 in 1000 frequency, and no evidence was found of alterations in global repertoire structure. A positive correlation was found between the number of PT1 expanded TCRs and patch test score, with significance reached at thresholds 8, 16 and 32 but not 4. Because every patient had alopecia, a presumed autoimmune disease, the patients' immune response might differ from that of healthy individuals. Repeated subsampling changed both the strength of the expansion versus patch-test correlation and the threshold at which that correlation became significant. Expanded TCRs formed significantly more large CDR3 similarity clusters than pre-sensitization or healthy control sets, consistent with antigen-driven responses.

The time point label on this specimen signifies: patch test 1, 2 weeks after DPC sensitization. The sample's treatment or condition label is to be understood as: therapeutic diphenylcyclopropenone sensitization with weekly scalp DPC. At each patch-test visit, blood was drawn before the patch test was applied. Eligible patients were aged 18 to 70, diagnosed with alopecia, deemed suitable for DPC therapy, and excluded if pregnant. Total RNA was extracted from unfractionated whole blood that had been collected in Tempus Blood RNA tubes. The CDR3 numbers 13 residues from cysteine through phenylalanine. The read is trimmed to its CDR3 DNA, 39 bases read in frame from base 1. Relative to germline, V is 4 bases shorter and J is 3 bases shorter, with 9 bases between their ends. As encoded in the germline V gene, CDR1 is SGHDN while CDR2 is FVKESK. This clonotype occurred many times. The antigen it recognizes is unknown. No base quality values were provided; no much bigger clone lies one nucleotide off.

The chain links TRBV14 with TRBJ1-2; there is no confident call for the D gene. This TCR was recovered from a middle-aged woman with alopecia areata. Some clones in this sample may be carry-over from other donors' samples. This specimen was whole blood, taken in connection with sensitization to the hapten diphenylcyclopropenone (DPC). The CDR3 protein is CASSREGDYGYTF. The sequenced DNA is TGTGCCAGCAGCCGTGAGGGAGACTATGGCTACACCTTC.